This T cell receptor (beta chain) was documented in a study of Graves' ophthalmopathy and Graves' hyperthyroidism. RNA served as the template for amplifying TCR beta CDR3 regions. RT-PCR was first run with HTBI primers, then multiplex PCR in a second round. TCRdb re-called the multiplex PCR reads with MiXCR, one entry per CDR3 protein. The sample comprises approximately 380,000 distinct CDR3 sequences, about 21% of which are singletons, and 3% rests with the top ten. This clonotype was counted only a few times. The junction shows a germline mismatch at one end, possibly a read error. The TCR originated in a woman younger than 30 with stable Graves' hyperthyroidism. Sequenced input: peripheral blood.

Written as DNA, the CDR3 is TGTTCCAGCAGTTACTTGTATTATTGGACTAGCGGGAGGAGTTACGAGCAGTACTTC. Translated, it gives CSSSYLYYWTSGRSYEQYF. The chain employs TRBV6-2 or TRBV6-3 and TRBJ2-7; 14 bases are shared with TRBD2. Germline CDR1 MNHEY, CDR2 SVGEGT. This CDR3 has 19 residues.